The present T cell receptor (beta chain) was sequenced within a study of early T cells in non-severe SARS-CoV-2 infection. The CDR3 covers 11 residues. The germline CDR1 and CDR2 sequences are SQVTM and ANQGSEA. V lost 6 bases and J lost 6, with 11 bases in between. TCRdb re-called the 5' RACE reads with MiXCR, one entry per CDR3 protein. The profile shows about 33,000 distinct CDR3 sequences, under 6% of them singletons. At least ten counts were recorded for this clonotype. Material for sequencing was whole blood. This clonotype originated in an adult who was a healthcare worker with PCR-confirmed SARS-CoV-2 infection or an uninfected control (not recorded which). The chain uses TRBV29-1 and TRBJ1-1, with D tentatively TRBD1 (5 bases). CDR3 in DNA: TGCAGCGTCCCCGGCAGGGCTGAAGCTTTCTTT. Protein sequence: CSVPGRAEAFF. Complete variable domain (other parts from reference TRBV29-1 and TRBJ1-1): SAVISQKPSRDICQRGTSLTIQCQVDSQVTMMFWYRQQPGQSLTLIATANQGSEATYESGFVIDKFPISRPNLTFSTLTVSNMSPEDSSIYLCSVPGRAEAFFGQGTRLTVV.